This entry lists 17 T cell receptor beta chains sequenced from one sample in a study of T cell repertoires in cytomegalovirus infection. Their cognate antigens are unknown. TCRdb recomputed calls from the reads with MiXCR, one row per CDR3 protein. The sample includes 550,000 to 850,000 distinct CDR3 sequences, about 30% seen only once; the top ten take 15% to 20%. Sample: cultured PBMCs, taken from culture after CMV antigen stimulation. These receptor sequences come from a human donor in good health (CMV status not recorded). Some clones in this sample may be carry-over from other donors' samples.

There are a few counts of this clonotype. This chain joins TRBV7-2 and TRBJ2-1; D is ambiguous. The germline CDR1 and CDR2 sequences are SGHTA and FQGNSA. The CDR3 has 13 amino acids. Trimming removed 5 bases from V and 10 bases from J, with 15 bases in between. This CDR3 is CASSPEGLREQFF. The CDR3 DNA reads TGTGCCAGCAGCCCCGAAGGGCTTCGGGAGCAGTTCTTC.

The V gene is TRBV6-1, the J gene TRBJ1-6; 8 nucleotides line up with TRBD1. CDR3 length: 15 residues. Germline V gene data show CDR1 as MNHNS and CDR2 as SASEGT. Trimming at V came to 6 bases and at J to 10 bases, leaving 11 bases not matched to a gene. CDR3 sequence reads: CASSLTGAADSPLHF. The CDR3 DNA sequence: TGTGCCAGCAGCTTGACAGGGGCAGCGGACTCACCCCTCCACTTT.

Written as DNA, the CDR3 is TGCGCCAGCAGCCCACGTGGCCCCCCCGAGCAGTACTTC. It translates to CASSPRGPPEQYF. V usage is TRBV5-1 and J usage is TRBJ2-7; D unresolved. V was cut by 4 bases and J by 6 bases, with 14 bases left in between. CDR1 is SGHRS, CDR2 YFSETQ, per germline. The CDR3 has 13 amino acids.

This chain joins TRBV7-8 and TRBJ2-3; D gene unclear. Germline V gives CDR1 SGHVS, CDR2 FQNEAQ. Trimming removed 5 bases at V and 3 bases at J, with 18 bases between. This CDR3 has 16 amino acids. CDR3 loop: CASSPKVVLSTDTQYF. DNA for the CDR3: TGTGCCAGCAGCCCTAAGGTCGTCTTGAGTACAGATACGCAGTATTTT.

V usage is TRBV7-9 and J usage is TRBJ2-7; D is possibly TRBD1 or TRBD2 (5 bases each). Germline values: CDR1 SEHNR, CDR2 FQNEAQ (reference sequence). Trimming shortened V by 2 bases and J by 3 bases, and 14 bases separated the two germline ends. The CDR3 is 15 residues long. In DNA, the CDR3 is TGTGCCAGCAGCTTAACCGACCGGGACGTCTACGAGCAGTACTTC. It translates to CASSLTDRDVYEQYF.

Points on this clonotype: This may be a read error: a much more frequent sequence differs by one nucleotide. The chain carries TRBV5-6 and TRBJ2-1; 10 bases agree with TRBD1. Germline values: CDR1 SGHDT, CDR2 YYEEEE. This CDR3 region has 15 residues. J was trimmed by 6 bases and V by 3 bases; bases with no gene match: 6. The CDR3 DNA sequence: TGTGCCAGCAGCTGGGGGACAGGGGCCGGCAATGAGCAGTTCTTC. Encoded protein: CASSWGTGAGNEQFF.

The V call is TRBV11-2, the J call TRBJ1-4; a possible D gene is TRBD1 (6 bases). CDR3 size: 17 residues. The germline V gene has CDR1 SGHAT and CDR2 FQNNGV. Trimming removed 2 bases from V and 5 bases from J, with 18 bases in between. The CDR3 bases are TGTGCCAGCAGCTTAATAGGAGGACAGTTCGCGAATGAAAAACTGTTTTTT. It encodes CASSLIGGQFANEKLFF.

J is TRBJ2-1 and V is TRBV3-1; D perhaps matches TRBD1 (5 bases). The CDR3 is 16 amino acids. Trimming took off 0 bases at V and 7 bases at J, with 16 bases between the two ends. Germline V gene data show CDR1 as LGHDT and CDR2 as YNNKEL (reference sequence). The CDR3 sequence: CASSQDQGFNGNEQFF. For the CDR3, the DNA is TGTGCCAGCAGCCAAGATCAGGGATTTAACGGAAATGAGCAGTTCTTC.

This clonotype was counted between two and nine times. The chain is built from TRBV7-2 and TRBJ2-7; 7 bases fit TRBD1. J lost 2 bases, V lost 5 bases, and 9 bases had no gene match. CDR3 size: 15 residues. Germline-derived CDR1 and CDR2 are SGHTA and FQGNSA. CDR3 bases: TGTGCCAGCAGCAACTCCGGGACAGCTCCCTACGAGCAGTACTTC. Protein: CASSNSGTAPYEQYF.

The rearrangement links TRBV7-6 to TRBJ2-1; perhaps D is TRBD1 or TRBD2 (7 bases each). This CDR3 is built from 15 residues. CDR1 and CDR2 from the germline V gene are SGHVS and FNYEAQ. The V and J ends lost 4 bases and 6 bases respectively, with 16 bases between them. CDR3 region: CASSSRRGTTNEQFF. CDR3 nucleotide sequence: TGTGCCAGCAGCTCACGCAGGGGGACTACCAATGAGCAGTTCTTC.

In this sample, this clonotype turned up many times. The gene calls are TRBV7-8 and TRBJ2-1; 7 nucleotides agree with TRBD2. The V gene's germline CDR1 is SGHVS and CDR2 FQNEAQ. This CDR3 has 14 amino acids. The J segment lost 2 bases and the V segment lost 4 bases, leaving 2 bases of the junction unmatched. This chain's CDR3 is CASSSSGTYNEQFF. The CDR3 DNA sequence: TGTGCCAGCAGCTCTAGCGGAACCTACAATGAGCAGTTCTTC.

Written as DNA, the CDR3 is TGCGCCAGCAGCCAAGATCCTAGCGGTACAGATACGCAGTATTTT. It translates to CASSQDPSGTDTQYF. The chain carries TRBV4-1 and TRBJ2-3, with 7 positions matching TRBD2. The CDR3 runs to 15 residues. Trimming at V came to 0 bases and at J to 3 bases, leaving 3 bases not matched to a gene. Germline CDR1 MGHRA, CDR2 YSYEKL.

The chain is built from TRBV5-1 and TRBJ1-1, with 10 positions matching TRBD1. Germline V gene sequence: CDR1 SGHRS, CDR2 YFSETQ. Trimming removed 0 bases from V and 2 bases from J; junction bases left unmatched: 7. CDR3 size: 17 residues. CDR3 in amino acids: CASSLVGTGVVNTEAFF. The CDR3 coding sequence is TGCGCCAGCAGCTTGGTAGGGACAGGGGTGGTTAACACTGAAGCTTTCTTT.

This clonotype has just a few counts. The chain links TRBV6-2 or TRBV6-3 to TRBJ1-1, with D uncertain. V was clipped by 10 bases and J by 3 bases, with 18 bases between them. CDR1 is MNHEY, CDR2 SVGEGT, per germline. The CDR3 spans 14 residues. Written as DNA, the CDR3 is TGTGCCACACGACCCGTACGCCTCGACACTGAAGCTTTCTTT. It encodes CATRPVRLDTEAFF.

At least ten counts were recorded for this clonotype. The CDR3 region is CASSRLAGNTGELFF. As DNA, the CDR3 is TGTGCCAGCAGCAGACTAGCGGGTAACACCGGGGAGCTGTTTTTT. The chain has TRBV7-2 and TRBJ2-2; 10 positions match TRBD2. After removal of 5 bases from V and 2 bases from J, the junction contained 2 bases not matched to a gene. This CDR3 is 15 amino acids long. Germline CDR1 SGHTA, CDR2 FQGNSA.

The V gene is TRBV20-1, the J gene TRBJ1-3; D is unclear. Germline V lookup: CDR1 DFQATT, CDR2 SNEGSKA (reference sequence). V lost 6 bases and J lost 1, with 13 bases in between. The CDR3 covers 14 residues. CDR3 DNA: TGCAGTGCGGCACCTCCGTTGTCTGGAAACACCATATATTTT. As protein: CSAAPPLSGNTIYF.

This clonotype was observed a few times. The chain couples TRBV12-3 or TRBV12-4 to TRBJ1-2, with D possibly matching TRBD1 (6 bases). CDR3 length: 16 amino acids. V was pared by 1 base and J by 6 bases, with 18 bases between. The CDR3 loop reads CASSLDGGRASDGYTF. The CDR3 nucleotides read TGTGCCAGCAGTTTAGATGGGGGCAGGGCAAGCGATGGCTACACCTTC.